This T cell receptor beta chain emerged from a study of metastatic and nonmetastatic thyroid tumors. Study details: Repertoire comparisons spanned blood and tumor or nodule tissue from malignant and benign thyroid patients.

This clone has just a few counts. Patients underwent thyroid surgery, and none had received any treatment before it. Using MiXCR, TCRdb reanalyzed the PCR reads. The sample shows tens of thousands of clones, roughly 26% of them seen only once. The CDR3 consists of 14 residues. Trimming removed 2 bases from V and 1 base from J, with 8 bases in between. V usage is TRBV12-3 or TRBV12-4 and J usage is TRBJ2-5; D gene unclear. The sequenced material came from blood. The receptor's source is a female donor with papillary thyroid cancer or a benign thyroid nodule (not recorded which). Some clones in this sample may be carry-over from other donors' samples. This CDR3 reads CASSLSSPQETQYF. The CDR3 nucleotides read TGTGCCAGCAGTTTATCCAGTCCCCAAGAGACCCAGTACTTC.